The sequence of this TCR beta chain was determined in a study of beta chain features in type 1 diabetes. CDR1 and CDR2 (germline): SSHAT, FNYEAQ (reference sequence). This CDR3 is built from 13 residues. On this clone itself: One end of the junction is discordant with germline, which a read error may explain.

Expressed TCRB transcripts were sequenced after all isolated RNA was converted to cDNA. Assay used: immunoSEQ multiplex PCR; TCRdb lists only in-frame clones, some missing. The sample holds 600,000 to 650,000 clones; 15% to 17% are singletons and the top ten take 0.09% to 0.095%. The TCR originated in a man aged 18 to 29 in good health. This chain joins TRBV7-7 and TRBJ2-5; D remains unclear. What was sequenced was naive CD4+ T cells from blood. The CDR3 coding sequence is TGTGCTAGCAGCTTAGATCAACCGGGGACCCAGTACTTC. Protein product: CASSLDQPGTQYF.